The 24 T cell receptor beta chains listed next were all sequenced from one sample in a study of blood T cell repertoires in COVID-19. Sequenced by immunoSEQ multiplex PCR; TCRdb stores in-frame clones only, minus some. The sample contains a few hundred thousand clones, 75% to 85% of which appear only once. Sample: peripheral blood. These receptors all stem from a human donor in a cohort sampled during active COVID-19.

This clone was detected once. The rearrangement joins TRBV5-1 to TRBJ1-4; D possibly corresponds to TRBD1 (6 bases). V lost 0 bases and J 0 bases, leaving 12 bases between the germline ends. Germline values: CDR1 SGHRS, CDR2 YFSETQ. The CDR3 length is 17 residues. Here the CDR3 DNA reads TGCGCCAGCAGCTTGGTCCCAGGGGATGCAACTAATGAAAAACTGTTTTTT. It codes for CASSLVPGDATNEKLFF.

V and J are TRBV10-2 and TRBJ1-5; no firm D call. The V gene lost 7 bases and the J gene lost 3 bases, with 16 bases spanning the gap. CDR1 WSHSY and CDR2 SAAADI come from the germline V gene. The CDR3 is 15 residues long. DNA of the CDR3: TGCGCCAGCAAGACTACAGCGTGGGACAATCAGCCCCAGCATTTT. Residues: CASKTTAWDNQPQHF.

The chain joins TRBV19 to TRBJ2-7, with 7 bases aligning to TRBD2. Germline V gene data show CDR1 as LNHDA and CDR2 as SQIVND (reference sequence). The CDR3 length is 15 residues. With V trimmed by 4 bases and J by 5 bases, 11 bases remained unmatched. The CDR3 coding sequence is TGTGCCAGTAGTACACCCCGGGGGGTGAGGGACGAGCAGTACTTC. This translates into CASSTPRGVRDEQYF.

Concerning this clone itself: A junction boundary mismatches the germline segment, possibly from a read error. The chain uses TRBV5-4 and TRBJ1-2; 9 bases map to TRBD1. From germline, CDR1 is SGHNT and CDR2 YYREEE (reference sequence). This CDR3 has 13 amino acids. The CDR3 spells CASSTRPGQGYAF. The DNA of the CDR3 is TGTGCCAGCAGCACCCGCCCGGGACAGGGTTATGCCTTC.

This chain uses TRBV5-8 with TRBJ1-4, with no clear D. Trimming stripped 1 base from V and 0 bases from J, with 7 bases between. This CDR3 has 15 amino acids. Looked up from germline, CDR1 is SGHTS and CDR2 is YDEGEE. DNA of the CDR3: TGTGCCAGCAGCTTGAGCGGCGCAACTAATGAAAAACTGTTTTTT. Its protein is CASSLSGATNEKLFF.

This clone was counted a single time. The rearrangement joins TRBV6-4 to TRBJ2-2; unclear D gene. The CDR3 sequence is 14 residues long. The V end was cut by 3 bases, the J end by 0 bases, with 5 bases between. Looked up from germline, CDR1 is MRHNA and CDR2 is SNTAGT. The CDR3 loop is CASSERSNTGELFF. The DNA for the CDR3 is TGTGCCAGCAGTGAACGGTCGAACACCGGGGAGCTGTTTTTT.

This chain joins TRBV24-1 and TRBJ1-2; D is unclear. CDR3 size: 13 residues. The germline CDR1 and CDR2 sequences are KGHDR and SFDVKD. This chain's CDR3 is CAAAGGSDYGYTF. The DNA of the CDR3 is TGTGCAGCGGCCGGAGGGTCAGACTATGGCTACACCTTC.

This clone was seen once. The chain links TRBV30 to TRBJ1-2, with TRBD1 matching over 7 bases. This CDR3 spans 15 amino acids. The V segment lost 1 base and the J segment 1 base; nucleotides outside the gene matches: 6. Germline V gene data show CDR1 as GTSNPN and CDR2 as SVGIG (reference sequence). CDR3 region: CAWSGQGMFNYGYTF. The DNA of the CDR3 is TGTGCCTGGAGTGGACAGGGAATGTTTAACTATGGCTACACCTTC.

V is TRBV7-6 and J is TRBJ2-7; a possible D gene is TRBD2 (5 bases). Germline assignment: CDR1 SGHVS and CDR2 FNYEAQ. V was shortened by 5 bases and J by 5 bases, with 10 bases between the two germline ends. The CDR3 runs 12 residues. The CDR3, as DNA: TGTGCCAGCAGCCAGCGGACGGACGAGCAGTACTTC. Translated: CASSQRTDEQYF.

The chain is built from TRBV11-3 and TRBJ2-2, with D unresolved. CDR1 SGHNT and CDR2 YENEEA come from the germline V gene. V shed 2 bases and J shed 2 bases, with 6 bases lying between them. CDR3 length: 14 residues. The CDR3 DNA reads TGTGCCAGCAGCTTATCAGGAAACACCGGGGAGCTGTTTTTT. It codes for CASSLSGNTGELFF.

The J gene is TRBJ1-6, the V gene TRBV9; no clear D. V was shortened by 2 bases and J by 3 bases, with 6 bases between the two germline ends. The CDR3 is 14 residues long. Germline V CDR1 and CDR2: SGDLS, YYNGEE. This CDR3 is CASSVTIYNSPLHF. CDR3 DNA: TGTGCCAGCAGCGTTACAATCTATAATTCACCCCTCCACTTT.

V gene TRBV10-2 combines with J gene TRBJ1-2; 9 bases match TRBD1. The CDR3 totals 15 residues. The V segment lost 2 bases and the J segment 8 bases; nucleotides outside the gene matches: 9. CDR1 is WSHSY, CDR2 SAAADI, per germline. Written as DNA, the CDR3 is TGCGCCAGCAGTGAGCAAACAGGGGGCTTTGGGGGCTACACCTTC. Translation gives CASSEQTGGFGGYTF.

This sequence joins TRBV11-2 and TRBJ2-2; no definite D call. V gave up 1 base and J gave up 1 base, with 4 bases separating them. The CDR3 has 14 amino acids. Germline loops: CDR1 SGHAT, CDR2 FQNNGV. CDR3 sequence: CASSLAGNTGELFF. For the CDR3, the DNA is TGTGCCAGCAGCTTAGCGGGGAACACCGGGGAGCTGTTTTTT.

This sequence joins TRBV7-3 and TRBJ1-1; perhaps TRBD1 as D (6 bases). From germline, CDR1 is SGHTA and CDR2 FQGTGA. Trimming shortened V by 2 bases and J by 0 bases, and 10 bases separated the two germline ends. The length of the CDR3 is 15 residues. The DNA of the CDR3 is TGTGCCAGCAGCTTACGGGGACACATGAACACTGAAGCTTTCTTT. Translation gives CASSLRGHMNTEAFF.

V and J are TRBV13 and TRBJ2-3; 8 bases map to TRBD1. Germline assignment: CDR1 PRHDT and CDR2 FYEKMQ (reference sequence). Losses at the gene ends were 0 bases for V and 2 bases for J; bases not matched to a gene: 4. The CDR3 is 16 residues long. CDR3 DNA: TGTGCCAGCAGCTTAGGCTGGACAGGGAACACAGATACGCAGTATTTT. Amino acid sequence: CASSLGWTGNTDTQYF.

This clone came up once. The genes are TRBV6-4 and TRBJ1-1; 11 bases match TRBD1. This CDR3 has 17 amino acids. Germline CDR1 is MRHNA and CDR2 is SNTAGT. The J segment lost 1 base and the V segment lost 5 bases, leaving 9 bases of the junction unmatched. The CDR3 spells CASSPGQGAPPNTEAFF. CDR3 coding DNA: TGTGCCAGCAGTCCAGGACAGGGGGCCCCTCCGAACACTGAAGCTTTCTTT.

The chain employs TRBV12-3 or TRBV12-4 and TRBJ2-7; 8 bases map to TRBD1. The CDR3 is made up of 13 amino acids. V lost 4 bases, J lost 5 bases, and 4 bases stayed unmatched. The CDR3 protein is CASSWTGFDEQYF. CDR3 nucleotides: TGTGCCAGCAGTTGGACAGGGTTCGACGAGCAGTACTTC.

The V call is TRBV4-1, the J call TRBJ2-7, with 13 nucleotides matching TRBD2. There are 16 residues in the CDR3. The germline CDR1 and CDR2 sequences are MGHRA and YSYEKL. V lost 3 bases and J lost 7; bases outside the gene matches: 9. The CDR3 DNA follows: TGCGCCAGCAGCCAGCCACTAGCGGGGGGGCTATTTGAGCAGTACTTC. This translates into CASSQPLAGGLFEQYF.

This clone occurred a few times. The V call is TRBV3-1 (or the pseudogene TRBV3-2), the J call TRBJ2-5, with a weak D call TRBD1 (5 bases). This CDR3 region has 15 residues. V lost 6 bases, J lost 5 bases, and 19 bases lay in between. CDR1 is LGHDT, CDR2 YNNKEL, per germline (reference sequence). CDR3 residues: CASRENRFGVETQYF. As DNA, the CDR3 is TGTGCCAGCAGGGAAAACAGGTTCGGCGTCGAGACCCAGTACTTC.

The V call is TRBV7-9, the J call TRBJ2-2; 14 bases are shared with TRBD2. Germline CDR1 SEHNR, CDR2 FQNEAQ (reference sequence). The CDR3 loop spans 19 amino acids. Losses at the gene ends were 1 base for V and 6 bases for J; bases not matched to a gene: 10. CDR3 nucleotides: TGTGCCAGCAGCTTAGGCCTCTGGACTAGCGGGGGGCGGTCCGGGGAGCTGTTTTTT. It yields the protein CASSLGLWTSGGRSGELFF.

This clone was seen once. The chain couples TRBV19 to TRBJ2-7; 7 nucleotides match TRBD2. CDR3 size: 14 residues. Germline V gene sequence: CDR1 LNHDA, CDR2 SQIVND (reference sequence). With 5 bases clipped from V and 5 bases from J, the junction kept 9 bases outside the gene matches. CDR3 amino acids: CASSSSPGGDEQYF. CDR3 DNA: TGTGCCAGTAGTTCCTCCCCGGGAGGAGACGAGCAGTACTTC.

The chain joins TRBV11-1 to TRBJ1-1, with 7 bases identical to TRBD1. This CDR3 is 12 amino acids long. V lost 3 bases to trimming and J lost 8 bases; unmatched junction nucleotides: 3. Germline-derived CDR1 and CDR2 are SGHAT and FQDESV (reference sequence). The CDR3: CASSFTGVEAFF. The CDR3 DNA is TGTGCCAGCAGCTTCACAGGGGTGGAAGCTTTCTTT.

J is TRBJ1-2 and V is TRBV6-5; TRBD1 is a possible D gene (6 bases). Germline V gene lookup returns CDR1 MNHEY and CDR2 SVGAGI. The CDR3 sequence is 13 residues long. Trimming took off 4 bases at V and 3 bases at J, with 9 bases between the two ends. CDR3 DNA sequence: TGTGCCAGCAGTTCTAGACAGGACTATGGCTACACCTTC. Protein sequence: CASSSRQDYGYTF.

The chain carries TRBV6-5 and TRBJ1-1; 7 bases fit TRBD1. Germline lookup yields CDR1 MNHEY and CDR2 SVGAGI. V trimming: 4 bases; J trimming: 0 bases; junction bases outside the gene matches: 8. The CDR3 spans 16 residues. In DNA, the CDR3 is TGTGCCAGCAGTTTCCTACAGGGGAGGTTGAACACTGAAGCTTTCTTT. This encodes CASSFLQGRLNTEAFF.